This TCR beta chain was captured by sequencing in a study of glioma-infiltrating T cells. This clonotype turned up a few times. Antigen unknown. Using RNA template, CDR3s of TCR alpha and beta were amplified with iRepertoire arm-PCR. Tissue mRNA or PBMC total RNA, about 90-400 ng, went into one-step reverse transcription and amplification. Using its own MiXCR run on the multiplex PCR reads, TCRdb lists one record per CDR3 protein. In the table there are about 130,000 distinct CDR3 sequences, roughly a quarter of which are singletons. General study findings and limits: Only very few CDR3 sequences appeared in both tissue and blood.

Germline V CDR1 and CDR2: DFQATT, SNEGSKA (reference sequence). This CDR3 is built from 12 residues. This sequence originates from a human donor with low-grade glioma or glioblastoma, undergoing nonglioma brain surgery, or in good health (not recorded which). Material for sequencing was glioma tissue, nonneoplastic brain tissue, or PBMCs (not recorded which). This chain connects TRBV20-1 to TRBJ2-7; D possibly uses TRBD1 or TRBD2 (6 bases each). CDR3 nucleotides: TGCAGCTGCAGGGAGGACAGCTACGAGCAGTACGTC. Protein product: CSCREDSYEQYV.